This TCR beta chain was recorded in a study of blood T cell repertoires in COVID-19. This clone showed up just once. The germline V gene has CDR1 ENHRY and CDR2 SYGVKD. The CDR3 totals 15 residues. Losses at the gene ends were 4 bases for V and 2 bases for J; bases not matched to a gene: 2. The protocol was immunoSEQ multiplex PCR, while the TCRdb copy is restricted to in-frame clones and leaves out a portion. The sample lists fewer than 250,000 clones, approximately 80% occurring once. The sequencing sample was made of PBMCs or T cells enriched from blood (not recorded which). V gene TRBV10-3 combines with J gene TRBJ2-6; TRBD1 matches 7 bases. The receptor's source is a man aged 55 to 70 who had recovered from COVID-19. The CDR3 nucleotides are TGTGCCATCAGTGCAGGGGGTCCTGGGGCCAACGTCCTGACTTTC. As protein: CAISAGGPGANVLTF.